This T cell receptor beta chain was documented in a study of blood T cell repertoires in COVID-19 (dated by TCRdb to the early 2020s). Looking at the study overall: Collaborator samples came from the United States, Italy and Spain and covered acute and convalescent phases of COVID-19. The material from the prospective study consisted of cDNA or gDNA derived from T cells, B-cell-depleted T cells, or PBMCs. Deeply sampled blood TCRbeta repertoires from subjects exposed to, actively infected with, or recovered from COVID-19 were included in the dataset. A freely available public database, intended as a resource for researchers studying the immune response to SARS-CoV-2, is where the repertoires were released. The samples were drawn from the first 160 participants of the ongoing ImmuneRACE study and from over a thousand subjects provided by 6 global collaborators. Sample metadata almost always included a de-identified subject ID, COVID-19 status, age in years and sex. Where available, HLA class I and class II types were obtained from metadata supplied by the sample provider rather than from assay-based typing.

A word on this clone: Its antigen has not been determined. The input lacks base qualities; no much larger clone sits a single base away.

Participants in the prospective study were enrolled through a virtual design, were aged about 18 to 89 years, and lived in fewer than 30 United States geographic areas. In the prospective study, participants were assigned to cohorts based on the clinical history participants reported in a screening survey and a study questionnaire. Recovered participants in ImmuneRACE Cohort 3 were defined by two consecutive negative NP/OP PCR tests, clearance by a healthcare professional, or resolution of symptoms. In the prospective study, whole blood, serum and a nasopharyngeal or oropharyngeal swab were collected from each participant by mobile phlebotomists. Prospective study participants could optionally give additional blood draws and questionnaires over an approximately 2-month period. Prospective study blood samples were shipped either frozen or at room temperature before DNA extraction. Broader findings and caveats from the paper: The quantity of clinical and demographic metadata differed by source and by participant and was supplied without curation.

Its CDR3 holds 13 amino acids, cysteine through phenylalanine. The DNA shown is the 39-base CDR3, in frame from base 1. The V and J ends are trimmed by 7 bases and 1 base, leaving 10 bases between them. According to the germline V gene, CDR1 reads SGHTA and CDR2 reads FQGNSA. TCRbeta CDR3 regions were amplified from genomic DNA using the immunoSEQ Assay, a bias-controlled multiplex PCR. The study's processing was this. Nucleated cell counts per sample were estimated from amplification of reference gene primers within the assay. To quantify the absolute abundance of each unique TCRbeta CDR3 rearrangement, sequence reads were collapsed and filtered. Productive Simpson clonality was computed per sample as the square root of Simpson's diversity index over productive rearrangements. TCRdb obtained this table from immuneACCESS and retained in-frame rearrangements with V and J assigned. These tables miss some clones; where compared with another copy, unresolved V genes account for less than half of the shortfall, and the remainder is unexplained. Clone size and the V and J calls come from that table; the DNA yielded D and trimming. Here the sample has 300,000 to 350,000 clones; about nine tenths occur a single time. Roughly a tenth of the sample is in the top ten clones.

The chain employs TRBV7-2 and TRBJ1-1, with no confidently assigned D gene. Sequences were obtained from PBMCs or T cells enriched from blood (not recorded which). The sequence came from a woman aged 25 to 45 who had recovered from COVID-19. In nucleotides, the sequence is TGTGCCAGCAACCAACAGAGGAACACTGAAGCTTTCTTT. Its product reads: CASNQQRNTEAFF.